Each of the 14 T cell receptor beta chains below was sequenced from the same sample in a study of T cell changes during pregnancy in multiple sclerosis. TCRdb's copy holds only in-frame clones and misses some; the assay was immunoSEQ multiplex PCR. The data hold tens of thousands of clones, with approximately 92% observed a single time. This material consisted of CD8+ T cells from peripheral blood mononuclear cells, taken in the third trimester of pregnancy. These receptors originate from a female donor with multiple sclerosis, enrolled in a pregnancy study.

The chain employs TRBV5-5 and TRBJ1-3; D call uncertain. Germline V gives CDR1 SGHKS, CDR2 YYEKEE (reference sequence). Trimming removed 0 bases at V and 0 bases at J, with 10 bases between. The CDR3 is made up of 16 amino acids. The CDR3 protein is CASSLVPGSSGNTIYF. CDR3 nucleotides: TGTGCCAGCAGCTTGGTTCCAGGCAGCTCTGGAAACACCATATATTTT.

This clone appeared once. The V gene is TRBV4-3, the J gene TRBJ1-2, with D possibly matching TRBD1 (5 bases). Germline lookup yields CDR1 LGHNA and CDR2 YSLEER. Trimming stripped 0 bases from V and 3 bases from J, with 11 bases between. This CDR3 is 15 amino acids long. The CDR3 DNA reads TGCGCCAGCAGCCAAGAGGGGGAGGGTTACTATGGCTACACCTTC. Amino acid sequence: CASSQEGEGYYGYTF.

V usage is TRBV5-1 and J usage is TRBJ1-2; TRBD1 matches 9 bases. The CDR3 spans 19 residues. The V gene's germline CDR1 is SGHRS and CDR2 YFSETQ. The ends lost 4 bases at V and 3 bases at J; junction bases unmatched: 19. The CDR3 DNA follows: TGCGCCAGCAGCGGAGCTCAAGTTTCGGGGACAGGGCTGCACTATGGCTACACCTTC. Translated: CASSGAQVSGTGLHYGYTF.

V is TRBV18 and J is TRBJ2-2; 8 nucleotides match TRBD1. CDR3 length: 15 amino acids. V shed 6 bases, J shed 3 bases, and the junction held 6 bases outside the gene matches. CDR1 and CDR2 (germline): KGHSH, LQKENI. CDR3 DNA: TGTGCCAGCTCGCCCAGGGGGCCGGACACCGGGGAGCTGTTTTTT. Protein product: CASSPRGPDTGELFF.

The J gene is TRBJ2-7, the V gene TRBV27; D is possibly TRBD2 (6 bases). The length of the CDR3 is 17 residues. The V gene's germline CDR1 is MNHEY and CDR2 SMNVEV (reference sequence). V was clipped by 0 bases and J by 5 bases, with 20 bases between them. CDR3 in amino acids: CASSLSYRRLVGDEQYF. CDR3 nucleotide sequence: TGTGCCAGCAGTTTATCATACCGCCGACTAGTCGGCGACGAGCAGTACTTC.

This chain links TRBV6-1 with TRBJ2-5; TRBD2 might be the D (6 bases). Deletions cut 1 base from V and 9 bases from J, with 21 bases between. The CDR3 extends over 16 amino acids. CDR1 is MNHNS and CDR2 is SASEGT in the germline V gene. CDR3 loop: CASSEGWRRAGEAQYF. CDR3 coding DNA: TGTGCCAGCAGTGAAGGGTGGAGGAGGGCTGGGGAGGCCCAGTACTTC.

The chain combines TRBV9 with TRBJ1-6, with TRBD1 as a possible D gene (6 bases). V lost 3 bases and J lost 7, with 8 bases in between. Germline loops: CDR1 SGDLS, CDR2 YYNGEE. The CDR3 is made up of 13 amino acids. This CDR3 reads CASSGQGNSPLHF. CDR3 DNA sequence: TGTGCCAGCAGCGGGCAGGGGAATTCACCCCTCCACTTT.

The chain is built from TRBV5-4 and TRBJ2-7, with 8 bases fitting TRBD2. The CDR3 is 16 residues long. The germline V gene has CDR1 SGHNT and CDR2 YYREEE (reference sequence). V gave up 4 bases and J gave up 0 bases; unmatched junction bases: 9. CDR3 sequence: CASSPLWSGGSYEQYF. The CDR3 nucleotides read TGTGCCAGCAGCCCCCTGTGGAGCGGGGGCTCCTACGAGCAGTACTTC.

This chain uses TRBV2 with TRBJ2-5, with 8 bases fitting TRBD1. The tail of the sequence fits TRBJ2-7 better, so the J call may be wrong. Germline CDR1 SNHLY, CDR2 FYNNEI. The length of the CDR3 is 14 residues. The CDR3 reads CATVGTGSSYEQYF. DNA for the CDR3: TGTGCCACCGTCGGGACAGGTAGTTCCTACGAGCAGTACTTC.

V is TRBV6-5 and J is TRBJ2-1; D perhaps matches TRBD2 (7 bases). Germline V lookup: CDR1 MNHEY, CDR2 SVGAGI. The V gene lost 1 base and the J gene lost 6 bases, with 13 bases spanning the gap. The CDR3 spans 15 residues. CDR3 sequence reads: CASSYFGGPGNEQFF. The CDR3 nucleotides read TGTGCCAGCAGTTACTTCGGGGGGCCCGGCAATGAGCAGTTCTTC.

This chain uses TRBV9 with TRBJ2-7, with D possibly being TRBD2 (5 bases). V was cut by 0 bases and J by 3 bases, with 13 bases left in between. CDR1 and CDR2 (germline): SGDLS, YYNGEE. The CDR3 has 15 amino acids. CDR3 in DNA: TGTGCCAGCAGCGTAGCGGGGTACGATTTCTACGAGCAGTACTTC. Amino acids: CASSVAGYDFYEQYF.

This clone was detected a few times. The chain employs TRBV5-4 and TRBJ1-6; 12 bases line up with TRBD1. Germline trimming cut 5 bases from V and 5 bases from J; bases unmatched to any gene: 5. Germline values: CDR1 SGHNT, CDR2 YYREEE (reference sequence). The CDR3 spans 16 residues. CDR3 sequence: CASRSGQGAHNSPLHF. CDR3 nucleotide sequence: TGTGCCAGCAGATCGGGACAGGGGGCGCATAATTCACCCCTCCACTTT. Complete variable domain (other parts from reference TRBV5-4 and TRBJ1-6): ETGVTQSPTHLIKTRGQQVTLRCSSQSGHNTVSWYQQALGQGPQFIFQYYREEENGRGNFPPRFSGLQFPNYSSELNVNALELDDSALYLCASRSGQGAHNSPLHFGNGTRLTVT.

V gene TRBV7-7 combines with J gene TRBJ2-1; unclear D gene. CDR1 and CDR2 from the germline V gene are SSHAT and FNYEAQ (reference sequence). The V end was cut by 1 base, the J end by 5 bases, with 12 bases between. The CDR3 is 15 amino acids. In nucleotides, the CDR3 is TGTGCCAGCAGCTTAGAAGGAGCTCCGCACAATGAGCAGTTCTTC. Encoded protein: CASSLEGAPHNEQFF.

The V call is TRBV6-5, the J call TRBJ2-1; 7 nucleotides align to TRBD2. The V gene's germline CDR1 is MNHEY and CDR2 SVGAGI. The CDR3 length is 14 residues. With V trimmed by 6 bases and J by 4 bases, 6 bases remained unmatched. The CDR3 here is CASSPGGTYNEQFF. DNA of the CDR3: TGTGCCAGCAGCCCCGGGGGGACTTACAATGAGCAGTTCTTC.